The 13 T cell receptor beta chains in this list originate from one sample, sequenced in a study of T cell responses to AZD1222 COVID-19 vaccine. Method: immunoSEQ multiplex PCR; TCRdb's copy keeps in-frame clones and lacks some. This sample has about 190,000 clones; approximately 87% occur once, and the top ten carry 2.5% to 3%. Sequencing was performed on peripheral blood, taken on day 0 of MenACWY control vaccination. Receptor source: an adult in good health.

The chain is built from TRBV28 and TRBJ2-7; D is uncertain. Germline V gives CDR1 MDHEN, CDR2 SYDVKM. Trimming cost V 4 bases and J 0 bases, with 16 bases left between them. CDR3 length: 16 residues. The DNA of the CDR3 is TGTGCCAGCAGTTCTTTACCGGGTCCGGGCTCCTACGAGCAGTACTTC. It yields the protein CASSSLPGPGSYEQYF.

The sample holds one count of this clone. The chain is built from TRBV10-2 and TRBJ1-4; 7 bases map to TRBD1. CDR1 and CDR2 (germline): WSHSY, SAAADI. Losses at the gene ends were 4 bases for V and 5 bases for J; bases not matched to a gene: 7. The CDR3 totals 15 residues. Written as DNA, the CDR3 is TGCGCCAGCAGTGGATCGACAGGGTCGAATGAAAAACTGTTTTTT. Translation gives CASSGSTGSNEKLFF.

The chain links TRBV2 to TRBJ1-6, with a possible D match to TRBD1 (5 bases). This CDR3 has 21 residues. The germline gives CDR1 SNHLY, CDR2 FYNNEI. V gave up 3 bases and J gave up 5 bases, with 29 bases separating them. The CDR3 coding sequence is TGTGCCAGCAGTGAGACCAACGCACCTACAGGCGCAAGAACCGATAATTCACCCCTCCACTTT. It translates to CASSETNAPTGARTDNSPLHF.

This clone was counted a single time. V and J are TRBV6-5 and TRBJ2-1; 8 bases are shared with TRBD1. The V gene's germline CDR1 is MNHEY and CDR2 SVGAGI. Germline trimming cut 6 bases from V and 0 bases from J; bases unmatched to any gene: 4. The CDR3 is 15 residues long. The CDR3 reads CASSKDRVSYNEQFF. Written as DNA, the CDR3 is TGTGCCAGCAGCAAGGACAGGGTCTCCTACAATGAGCAGTTCTTC.

The chain uses TRBV20-1 and TRBJ2-1; D may be TRBD2 (6 bases). Between the trimmed V and J ends, which lost 3 bases and 6 bases, there was a span of 9 bases. This CDR3 region has 12 residues. Germline V lookup: CDR1 DFQATT, CDR2 SNEGSKA (reference sequence). CDR3: CSASSGFNEQFF. As DNA, the CDR3 is TGCAGTGCTAGTAGCGGTTTCAATGAGCAGTTCTTC.

This clone came up once. V gene TRBV28 combines with J gene TRBJ2-5, with D uncertain. The CDR3 is 11 residues long. Germline CDR1 reads MDHEN; CDR2 reads SYDVKM. V was cut by 8 bases and J by 3 bases, with 7 bases left in between. This CDR3 is CASGNEETQYF. DNA for the CDR3: TGTGCCAGCGGGAACGAAGAGACCCAGTACTTC.

The chain has TRBV28 and TRBJ1-3, with D maybe TRBD1 (6 bases). V shed 1 base and J shed 3 bases, with 16 bases lying between them. CDR3 size: 17 residues. Germline CDR1 reads MDHEN; CDR2 reads SYDVKM. The CDR3 spells CASSLFDGGLFGNTIYF. The CDR3 region has the DNA TGTGCCAGCAGTTTATTTGACGGGGGGCTGTTTGGAAACACCATATATTTT.

The chain recombines TRBV28 with TRBJ1-4; possible D gene TRBD1, 6 bases. Germline V lookup: CDR1 MDHEN, CDR2 SYDVKM. The CDR3 length is 14 residues. Trimming cost V 2 bases and J 8 bases, with 12 bases left between them. The CDR3, as DNA: TGTGCCAGCAGTTTAAGGGGGTTGAGCGAAAAACTGTTTTTT. Its translation: CASSLRGLSEKLFF.

The genes are TRBV7-2 and TRBJ1-3; 8 bases are shared with TRBD1. Germline loops: CDR1 SGHTA, CDR2 FQGNSA. This CDR3 has 15 residues. Unmatched junction bases numbered 7, after V lost 5 bases and J lost 4 bases. The CDR3 sequence is CASSALTGVGNTIYF. The CDR3 DNA is TGTGCCAGCAGCGCGCTGACAGGGGTCGGAAACACCATATATTTT.

CDR3 DNA: TGCAGCGTTGAAGAGGGCCCATACGAGCAGTACTTC. It codes for CSVEEGPYEQYF. The chain has TRBV29-1 and TRBJ2-7; D ambiguous. The CDR3 runs to 12 residues. Trimming cost V 0 bases and J 4 bases, with 7 bases left between them. Germline V gene data show CDR1 as SQVTM and CDR2 as ANQGSEA.

This chain connects TRBV14 to TRBJ2-7; the D is unclear. The CDR3 is made up of 12 amino acids. The germline CDR1 and CDR2 sequences are SGHDN and FVKESK. V lost 1 base, J lost 2 bases, and 3 bases lay in between. CDR3 sequence: CASSQAPYEQYF. The CDR3 region has the DNA TGTGCCAGCAGCCAAGCTCCCTACGAGCAGTACTTC.

V gene TRBV12-3 or TRBV12-4 combines with J gene TRBJ1-1, with D unresolved. This CDR3 contains 12 residues. V lost 6 bases to trimming and J lost 11 bases, with 16 bases between them. The CDR3, as DNA: TGTGCCAGCAGCCCCGGCCCAAGGGAGGCTTTCTTT. Residues: CASSPGPREAFF.

This clone was seen once. This sequence joins TRBV6-1 and TRBJ2-2; D is uncertain. The V gene's germline CDR1 is MNHNS and CDR2 SASEGT. Trimming removed 1 base from V and 1 base from J, with 7 bases in between. The CDR3 length is 15 residues. CDR3 sequence: CASSEGSWNTGELFF. CDR3 nucleotide sequence: TGTGCCAGCAGTGAAGGGTCCTGGAACACCGGGGAGCTGTTTTTT.